These 32 T cell receptor beta chains were sequenced from one sample in a study of preoperative IRX-2 immunotherapy in early breast cancer (dated by TCRdb to between 2018 and 2020). The sample's treatment or condition label, in plain terms: preoperative locoregional IRX-2 cytokine immunotherapy. Libraries were prepared through the immunoSEQ multiplex PCR assay. Imported from immuneACCESS, the table was reduced by TCRdb to in-frame sequences with V and J called. These copies leave out some clones; in studies compared against another copy, an unresolved V gene accounts for under half, and the cause of the remainder is not known. For this sample the table gives tens of thousands of clones, of which 70% to 85% were detected only once. Approximately 3% of the sample lies in the top ten. Collection of the sample occurred from a patient treated with IRX-2 immunotherapy. The receptors shown here come from a human donor with breast cancer.

The chain links TRBV6-8 to TRBJ2-2; TRBD2 might be the D (7 bases). The CDR3 totals 21 residues. Trimming cost V 7 bases and J 3 bases, with 33 bases left between them. Germline V CDR1 and CDR2: MNHGY, SAAAGT. The chain's CDR3 is CASTPVRGRPLPSGYTGELFF. CDR3 DNA sequence: TGTGCCAGCACCCCCGTTCGGGGGCGCCCTCTGCCTAGCGGTTACACCGGGGAGCTGTTTTTT.

The CDR3 reads CASTRLAGSYEQYF. The DNA for the CDR3 is TGTGCCAGCACAAGACTAGCGGGGTCCTACGAGCAGTACTTC. The chain couples TRBV6-8 to TRBJ2-7; 11 bases line up with TRBD2. The CDR3 is 14 amino acids. Germline V gene sequence: CDR1 MNHGY, CDR2 SAAAGT. The J segment lost 1 base and the V segment lost 7 bases, leaving 3 bases of the junction unmatched.

The V gene is TRBV29-1, the J gene TRBJ1-1; no clear D. Germline V gene sequence: CDR1 SQVTM, CDR2 ANQGSEA. The CDR3 has 12 amino acids. V was cut by 4 bases and J by 1 base, with 7 bases left in between. The CDR3 DNA sequence: TGCAGCGTTGGACGCCAGAACACTGAAGCTTTCTTT. Its protein is CSVGRQNTEAFF. The whole variable domain, remainder taken from reference TRBV29-1 and TRBJ1-1, is SAVISQKPSRDICQRGTSLTIQCQVDSQVTMMFWYRQQPGQSLTLIATANQGSEATYESGFVIDKFPISRPNLTFSTLTVSNMSPEDSSIYLCSVGRQNTEAFFGQGTRLTVV.

This sequence joins TRBV18 and TRBJ1-4; D gene unclear. The germline V gene has CDR1 KGHSH and CDR2 LQKENI. The CDR3 is 15 residues long. Trimming pared 8 bases from V and 6 bases from J, leaving 19 bases between. The CDR3 protein is CASAERLGLDEKLFF. CDR3 DNA: TGTGCCAGCGCGGAACGATTGGGCCTGGATGAAAAACTGTTTTTT.

CDR3 bases: TGTGCCAGCAGCTTACAGCGGGAGAAGGTGGAGCAGTTCTTC. As protein: CASSLQREKVEQFF. The chain carries TRBV11-3 and TRBJ2-1; 8 bases align to TRBD2. Looked up from germline, CDR1 is SGHNT and CDR2 is YENEEA. CDR3 length: 14 residues. V shed 2 bases, J shed 10 bases, and the junction held 7 bases outside the gene matches. Supplemented by reference TRBV11-3 and TRBJ2-1, the full variable domain reads EAGVVQSPRYKIIEKKQPVAFWCNPISGHNTLYWYLQNLGQGPELLIRYENEEAVDDSQLPKDRFSAERLKGVDSTLKIQPAELGDSAVYLCASSLQREKVEQFFGPGTRLTVL.

J is TRBJ1-1 and V is TRBV11-3; 8 nucleotides align to TRBD1. The V gene end was trimmed by 5 bases and the J gene end by 4 bases; junction bases not matched to a gene: 9. This CDR3 region has 15 residues. From germline, CDR1 is SGHNT and CDR2 YENEEA. CDR3 in DNA: TGTGCCAGCAGCCCTCGGACAGGGATAGGCACTGAAGCTTTCTTT. This sequence encodes CASSPRTGIGTEAFF.

The chain joins TRBV15 to TRBJ2-7; D perhaps matches TRBD2 (5 bases). Between the trimmed V and J ends, which lost 0 bases and 0 bases, there was a span of 12 bases. Germline lookup yields CDR1 LNHNV and CDR2 YYDKDF (reference sequence). This CDR3 has 16 residues. Here the CDR3 DNA reads TGTGCCACCAGCAGAGATCCGGGGTCGGACTCCTACGAGCAGTACTTC. It yields the protein CATSRDPGSDSYEQYF.

The chain is built from TRBV19 and TRBJ1-5; maybe TRBD1 (5 bases). The CDR3 spans 16 residues. Germline loops: CDR1 LNHDA, CDR2 SQIVND (reference sequence). Trimming shortened V by 5 bases and J by 6 bases, and 20 bases separated the two germline ends. This CDR3 reads CASSLGSTAGGQPQHF. CDR3 coding DNA: TGTGCCAGTAGTCTTGGGTCAACGGCGGGGGGTCAGCCCCAGCATTTT.

J is TRBJ2-7 and V is TRBV11-3; D might be TRBD2 (5 bases). Germline values: CDR1 SGHNT, CDR2 YENEEA. The CDR3 loop spans 14 amino acids. V lost 5 bases and J lost 0, with 11 bases in between. The CDR3 protein is CASSRTRTSYEQYF. The CDR3 DNA follows: TGTGCCAGCAGCCGCACTAGAACCTCCTACGAGCAGTACTTC.

The V and J genes are TRBV11-3 and TRBJ2-2; D perhaps matches TRBD1 (5 bases). This CDR3 comprises 15 residues. V lost 5 bases and J 1 base, leaving 11 bases between the germline ends. Germline V gene lookup returns CDR1 SGHNT and CDR2 YENEEA. The CDR3 spells CASSLNTGNTGELFF. DNA for the CDR3: TGTGCCAGCAGCCTTAATACAGGGAACACCGGGGAGCTGTTTTTT.

The chain is built from TRBV11-3 and TRBJ1-5, with unresolved D. The ends were cut back, 5 bases at V and 0 bases at J, with 17 bases in the middle. There are 17 residues in the CDR3. The germline CDR1 and CDR2 sequences are SGHNT and YENEEA. Here the CDR3 reads CASSPHDVKFSNQPQHF. As DNA, the CDR3 is TGTGCCAGCAGCCCTCATGATGTCAAATTTAGCAATCAGCCCCAGCATTTT.

This chain links TRBV6-7 with TRBJ2-5; D remains ambiguous. TRBV6-7 is treated as an ORF (open reading frame) with a function not yet certain. This CDR3 spans 14 amino acids. Trimming removed 5 bases at V and 5 bases at J, with 15 bases between. CDR3 DNA: TGTGCCAGCAGTCGGCGTGGGGTTCGGGAGACCCAGTACTTC. Protein product: CASSRRGVRETQYF.

With regard to this clone: One junction end does not reproduce the germline sequence, and a read error may be involved. The rearrangement uses TRBV6-8 and TRBJ2-2; D is unclear. In germline, CDR1 is MNHGY, CDR2 SAAAGT. This CDR3 comprises 14 residues. The CDR3 DNA sequence: TGTGCCATCAGTGACTCGCCGAACACCGGGGAGCTGTTTTTT. Protein: CAISDSPNTGELFF.

The V gene is TRBV11-3, the J gene TRBJ1-4, with TRBD1 as a possible D gene (5 bases). Germline V gene sequence: CDR1 SGHNT, CDR2 YENEEA. V lost 6 bases, J lost 3 bases, and 14 bases lay in between. The CDR3 sequence is 15 residues long. This CDR3 reads CASRDRDGPNEKLFF. The DNA of the CDR3 is TGTGCCAGCAGAGATAGGGACGGACCTAATGAAAAACTGTTTTTT.

The chain recombines TRBV7-7 with TRBJ1-6, with TRBD1 identical over 7 bases. The CDR3 is made up of 16 amino acids. Germline assignment: CDR1 SSHAT and CDR2 FNYEAQ (reference sequence). The V gene end was trimmed by 4 bases and the J gene end by 3 bases; junction bases not matched to a gene: 6. CDR3 in DNA: TGTGCCAGCAGCTCCATCGGGACAGACTATAATTCACCCCTCCACTTT. Its translation is CASSSIGTDYNSPLHF.

This clone was seen once. This sequence joins TRBV15 and TRBJ2-6, with TRBD1 matching over 10 bases. There are 16 residues in the CDR3. V gave up 5 bases and J gave up 4 bases; unmatched junction bases: 5. Per the germline V gene, CDR1 is LNHNV and CDR2 is YYDKDF (reference sequence). The CDR3 bases are TGTGCCACCAGCCAAGGGACAGGGGTCGGGGCCAACGTCCTGACTTTC. Its protein is CATSQGTGVGANVLTF.

This chain connects TRBV14 to TRBJ2-2, with D perhaps matching TRBD2 (6 bases). Trimming took off 0 bases at V and 2 bases at J, with 22 bases between the two ends. Germline CDR1 SGHDN, CDR2 FVKESK. The CDR3 is 20 amino acids. The CDR3 DNA follows: TGTGCCAGCAGCCAAGAGTGGGGGTTTCGGATGGAGGGAAACACCGGGGAGCTGTTTTTT. It encodes CASSQEWGFRMEGNTGELFF.

This sequence joins TRBV12-2 and TRBJ1-4. TRBV12-2 is annotated as a pseudogene. CDR3 length: 14 residues. The CDR3 loop is CAGGDWATNEKLFF. For the CDR3, the DNA is TGTGCCGGCGGGGATTGGGCAACTAATGAAAAACTGTTTTTT.

This chain connects TRBV1 to TRBJ2-4; TRBD2, the table's D call, was not compared with the DNA. TRBV1 is a listed pseudogene. CDR3 size: 18 residues. For the CDR3, the DNA is TGCGCCAGCAGCCTGGGACTAGCGGGAGGCAGGGCCAAAAACATTCAGTACTTC. It is translated as CASSLGLAGGRAKNIQYF.

This chain joins TRBV1 and TRBJ2-1; the table gives TRBD2 as D, unverified against the DNA. TRBV1 is flagged as a pseudogene. The CDR3 consists of 12 residues. CDR3 protein: CASSHSKREQFF. CDR3 coding DNA: TGCGCCAGCAGCCACTCAAAGCGTGAGCAGTTCTTC.

The V and J genes are TRBV30 and TRBJ2-6; 7 bases map to TRBD2. This CDR3 is built from 14 residues. Trimming removed 5 bases from V and 2 bases from J; junction bases left unmatched: 3. CDR1 and CDR2 from the germline V gene are GTSNPN and SVGIG (reference sequence). The CDR3 bases are TGTGCCTGGGCTACTAGCGCTGGGGCCAACGTCCTGACTTTC. Residues: CAWATSAGANVLTF.

The V and J genes are TRBV28 and TRBJ2-2, with TRBD1 matching 8 bases. Germline V CDR1 and CDR2: MDHEN, SYDVKM. CDR3 length equals 14 residues. The V segment lost 9 bases and the J segment 4 bases; nucleotides outside the gene matches: 7. The CDR3 protein is CASVQQGGTGELFF. In DNA, the CDR3 is TGTGCCAGTGTCCAACAGGGGGGCACCGGGGAGCTGTTTTTT.

This chain connects TRBV19 to TRBJ1-5, with D hard to call. V was shortened by 7 bases and J by 2 bases, with 21 bases between the two germline ends. This CDR3 region has 17 residues. The germline gives CDR1 LNHDA, CDR2 SQIVND (reference sequence). The CDR3 DNA reads as TGTGCCAGTACCTCGCGGGAGAGGGCGTGGGGCAATCAGCCCCAGCATTTT. The encoded protein is CASTSRERAWGNQPQHF.

CDR3 coding DNA: TGTGCCAGCAGCCGTCTAAACACTGAAGCTTTCTTT. Translating it yields CASSRLNTEAFF. The chain combines TRBV9 with TRBJ1-1; D unclear. This CDR3 is built from 12 residues. CDR1 is SGDLS and CDR2 is YYNGEE in the germline V gene. The V end lost 4 bases, the J end lost 2 bases, and 6 bases lay between the germline ends.

This clone occurred once. The CDR3 protein is CASSRAPGYGYTF. CDR3 sequence (DNA): TGTGCCAGCAGTAGGGCTCCAGGGTATGGCTACACCTTC. The chain couples TRBV6-8 to TRBJ1-2, with D possibly being TRBD1 (5 bases). CDR1 is MNHGY and CDR2 is SAAAGT in the germline V gene. V gave up 5 bases and J gave up 5 bases, with 12 bases separating them. This CDR3 region has 13 residues.

This clone was found a few times. The chain uses TRBV11-3 and TRBJ2-7, with TRBD2 as a possible D gene (7 bases). Between the trimmed V and J ends, which lost 7 bases and 6 bases, there was a span of 19 bases. This CDR3 spans 14 amino acids. Germline values: CDR1 SGHNT, CDR2 YENEEA. The chain's CDR3 is CASTLGGGGSEQYF. The CDR3 coding sequence is TGTGCCAGCACCCTGGGAGGGGGAGGATCCGAGCAGTACTTC.

The chain is built from TRBV29-1 and TRBJ2-3; 10 bases line up with TRBD2. CDR3 length: 14 amino acids. The V gene end was trimmed by 4 bases and the J gene end by 5 bases; junction bases not matched to a gene: 6. Germline V lookup: CDR1 SQVTM, CDR2 ANQGSEA. The CDR3 reads CSVGPSGGLDTQYF. DNA for the CDR3: TGCAGCGTTGGCCCTAGCGGGGGCCTAGATACGCAGTATTTT.

This clone was recorded only once. The junction departs from germline at one end; a sequencing error may be responsible. The chain combines TRBV15 with TRBJ2-7, with 11 nucleotides matching TRBD1. The CDR3 loop spans 14 amino acids. Germline V gene data show CDR1 as LNHNV and CDR2 as YYDKDF (reference sequence). The CDR3 protein is CASSLGTGGYEQYF. The DNA for the CDR3 is TGTGCCAGCAGCTTAGGGACAGGGGGCTACGAGCAGTACTTC.

The chain recombines TRBV11-3 with TRBJ2-1, with 11 bases identical to TRBD2. This CDR3 contains 19 residues. The ends lost 1 base at V and 0 bases at J; junction bases unmatched: 8. In germline, CDR1 is SGHNT, CDR2 YENEEA. The CDR3 spells CASSLGLAGRTSSYNEQFF. The CDR3 nucleotides read TGTGCCAGCAGCTTAGGACTAGCGGGACGGACGAGCTCCTACAATGAGCAGTTCTTC.

J is TRBJ1-6 and V is TRBV5-1, with a possible D match to TRBD1 (5 bases). CDR3 size: 16 residues. The germline V and J ends were trimmed by 0 bases and 8 bases, with 15 bases remaining between them. Germline V gene data show CDR1 as SGHRS and CDR2 as YFSETQ. The CDR3 spells CASSLGDFSTHSPLHF. CDR3 in DNA: TGCGCCAGCAGCTTGGGGGACTTCTCCACACATTCACCCCTCCACTTT.

The V gene is TRBV6-8, the J gene TRBJ2-1, with D perhaps matching TRBD1 or TRBD2 (6 bases each). The germline CDR1 and CDR2 sequences are MNHGY and SAAAGT. This CDR3 is 13 amino acids long. Trimming pared 9 bases from V and 6 bases from J, leaving 15 bases between. The DNA for the CDR3 is TGTGCCAGTGAGGGGGGAATAAGCAATGAGCAGTTCTTC. Translation: CASEGGISNEQFF.

With respect to this clone: At one of its ends the junction is not consistent with the germline gene, which may arise from a read error. This chain links TRBV5-1 with TRBJ2-2, with 8 bases fitting TRBD2. The CDR3 contains 16 residues. CDR1 is SGHRS, CDR2 YFSETQ, per germline. The CDR3 here is CASSTVSGKNTGELFF. The CDR3 coding sequence is TGCGCCAGCAGCACAGTTAGCGGGAAGAACACCGGGGAGTTGTTTTTT.